The clone carrying this TCR beta chain came up a few times. Its antigen is unknown. All of the sorted populations showed purity greater than 95%. The sequenced template was cDNA made from the entire isolated RNA. Clones were sequenced by immunoSEQ multiplex PCR, and TCRdb holds only the in-frame ones, with some missing. The table shows around 710,000 clones, with 9.5% to 15% occurring only once. These data are taken from a study of beta chain features in type 1 diabetes. With 5 bases clipped from V and 9 bases from J, the junction kept 9 bases outside the gene matches. Germline CDR1 reads GTSNPN; CDR2 reads SVGIG (reference sequence). This CDR3 is built from 14 residues. The study's findings and limits: Moderate yet significant TCRB CDR3 shortening was seen in Type 1 diabetes patients in all four CD4+ subsets. Still unanswered here is whether HLA type influences TCRB rearrangement.

Material for sequencing was naive CD4+ T cells from blood. J is TRBJ1-6 and V is TRBV30, with TRBD1 matching 8 bases. The clonotype was recovered from a man under 40 with type 1 diabetes. The DNA of the CDR3 is TGTGCCTGGGACCAGGACAGGGCATCTTCACCCCTCCACTTT. It encodes CAWDQDRASSPLHF.